This T cell receptor (beta chain) was captured by sequencing in a study of T cell responses to AZD1222 COVID-19 vaccine. Overall study findings and caveats: The repertoires were collected only after the peak T cell response. Baseline seropositivity occurred in only a handful of AZD1222 recipients.

Trimming stripped 1 base from V and 1 base from J, with 17 bases between. This CDR3 contains 17 residues. Germline V CDR1 and CDR2: SGHRS, YFSETQ. Profiling relied on immunoSEQ multiplex PCR, and the TCRdb table lists in-frame clones only, not all of them. The repertoire holds 95,000 to 100,000 clones, with about 92% as singletons. About this clone: As yet, its antigen is unknown.

The chain carries TRBV5-1 and TRBJ1-1; D gene ambiguous. Material: peripheral blood, obtained on day 0 of AZD1222 vaccination. The receptor was derived from an adult in good health. CDR3 in amino acids: CASSLMTTSSRNTEAFF. In DNA, the CDR3 is TGCGCCAGCAGCTTGATGACAACCAGTTCCAGGAACACTGAAGCTTTCTTT.